A selection of T cell receptor beta chains follows, all from one sample in a study of blood T cell repertoires in COVID-19. Measured with immunoSEQ multiplex PCR; TCRdb has only the in-frame clones, and not every one. Here the sample spans about 150,000 clones, around 83% being singletons. Sample: peripheral blood. The receptors shown here come from a woman aged 55-69 years with COVID-19, enrolled during active disease. Both conserved end residues are part of each CDR3. A D gene is named only where the DNA matches it firmly. Expanded clones get a size class; other rows say once, few or many, or leave the size out.

J gene,V gene,D gene,clone size,CDR3 DNA,CDR3 protein
TRBJ1-2,TRBV7-3,.,.,TGTGCCAGCAGCCAACAGGGATGGGATGGCTACACCTTC,CASSQQGWDGYTF
TRBJ2-7,TRBV4-1,.,once,TGCGCCAGCAGCCCGGGGGAACCTACCTACGAGCAGTACTTC,CASSPGEPTYEQYF
TRBJ1-1,TRBV7-6,TRBD1,.,TGTGCCAGCAGTTTGGACAGGGAGGAGAAAGCTTTCTTT,CASSLDREEKAFF
TRBJ1-6,TRBV19,TRBD1,few,TGTGCCAGTAATCCGGGACAGGCTCGTTCACCCCTCCACTTT,CASNPGQARSPLHF
TRBJ2-4,TRBV2,.,.,TGTGCCAGCAGTGTCGAGGGCGAAGGGGCCAAAAACATTCAGTACTTC,CASSVEGEGAKNIQYF
TRBJ2-2,TRBV7-7,.,.,TGTGCTAGCAGCTTGGCGGGAACCGGGGAGCTGTTTTTT,CASSLAGTGELFF
TRBJ1-1,TRBV3-1/TRBV3-2,TRBD1,.,TGTGCCAGCAGCCAAGATTCGGGACAGGGGAACACTGAAGCTTTCTTT,CASSQDSGQGNTEAFF
TRBJ1-4,TRBV6-5,.,.,TGTGCCAGCACCATTAACAGGGAAGGTGAAAAACTGTTTTTT,CASTINREGEKLFF
TRBJ1-6,TRBV2,.,few,TGTGCCAGCAGGGACAGAGAAAATTCACCCCTCCACTTT,CASRDRENSPLHF
TRBJ1-5,TRBV20-1,.,.,TGCAGTGCTAGAGATCGACGGGCCCAGCATTTT,CSARDRRAQHF
TRBJ1-5,TRBV29-1,.,few,TGCAGCGTTCAGACAGGCGGCGGCAATCAGCCCCAGCATTTT,CSVQTGGGNQPQHF
TRBJ1-6,TRBV2,.,.,TGTGCCAGCAGGCCGGGACTCTTTAATTCACCCCTCCACTTT,CASRPGLFNSPLHF
TRBJ1-1,TRBV6-5,.,few,TGTGCCAGCAGTTACTCGTGGCAGGGGACCGGGGCTTTCTTT,CASSYSWQGTGAFF
TRBJ1-1,TRBV15,.,.,TGTGCCACCAGCGGAACAGTGAACACTGAAGCTTTCTTT,CATSGTVNTEAFF
TRBJ1-5,TRBV4-1,.,few,TGCGCCAGCAGCCAAGATTCCCAACCTGCGAATCAGCCCCAGCATTTT,CASSQDSQPANQPQHF
TRBJ2-2,TRBV5-1,.,.,TGCGCCAGCAGCTTGACCGGGGCGAACACCGGGGAGCTGTTTTTT,CASSLTGANTGELFF
TRBJ1-1,TRBV7-9,.,few,TGTGCCAGCAGCCTCTATACTGAAGCTTTCTTT,CASSLYTEAFF
TRBJ1-1,TRBV7-2,.,.,TGTGCCAGCAGCGGAGGTGGGTCTGAAGCTTTCTTT,CASSGGGSEAFF
TRBJ2-5,TRBV5-8,.,.,TGTGCCAGCAGCAGCGGGGACAAGGAGACCCAGTACTTC,CASSSGDKETQYF
TRBJ2-1,TRBV18,TRBD1,.,TGTGCCAGCTCACCCCGGGGACAGACCACCCCGGAATCCTCTCGTAACAATGAGCAGTTCTTC,CASSPRGQTTPESSRNNEQFF
TRBJ1-2,TRBV25-1,TRBD1,.,TGTGCCAGCAGTGAATATATCGGGGGACAGGGGAACTATGGCTACACCTTC,CASSEYIGGQGNYGYTF
TRBJ1-5,TRBV6-2/TRBV6-3,TRBD1,.,TGTGCCAGCAGCCGCCGTCTCGGGGACAGGGGGTCCGGGTCCATTCAGCCCCAGCATTTT,CASSRRLGDRGSGSIQPQHF
TRBJ2-1,TRBV7-2,.,.,TGTGCCAGCAGCCCCGCCCCGGGTCCCTCCTACAATGAGCAGTTCTTC,CASSPAPGPSYNEQFF
TRBJ1-2,TRBV19,.,.,TGTGCCAGTAGTTCAACAGGTCCCTATGGCTACACCTTC,CASSSTGPYGYTF
TRBJ2-1,TRBV7-2,.,.,TGTGCCAGCAGCTCGGACAGATTTGAGCAGTTCTTC,CASSSDRFEQFF
TRBJ1-1,TRBV5-1,TRBD1,once,TGCGCCAGCAGCAGACAGGGGGCGAACACTGAAGCTTTCTTT,CASSRQGANTEAFF
TRBJ1-3,TRBV6-5,.,.,TGTGCCAGCAGTTTAGTGACAGGCCTCGGAAACACCATATATTTT,CASSLVTGLGNTIYF
TRBJ2-7,TRBV27,.,.,TGTGCCAGCAGTTTCCCCCAGCAGGGGCGGCCTGGGGTGCAGTACTTC,CASSFPQQGRPGVQYF
TRBJ2-7,TRBV12-3/TRBV12-4,.,.,TGTGCCAGCAGTTTAATTGGCCCAGGTGAGCAGTACTTC,CASSLIGPGEQYF
TRBJ2-7,TRBV5-1,TRBD1,.,TGCGCCAGCAGCTTGGCCCCGGGACAGGGTACCTACGAGCAGTACTTC,CASSLAPGQGTYEQYF
TRBJ2-1,TRBV19,TRBD1,.,TGTGCCAGTAGTATAATATGGGACAGCTTCTACAATGAGCAGTTCTTC,CASSIIWDSFYNEQFF
TRBJ1-5,TRBV12-3/TRBV12-4,.,.,TGTGCCAGCAGTTTGGGCCGGGGGGCCCAGCATTTT,CASSLGRGAQHF
TRBJ1-2,TRBV5-1,TRBD1,.,TGCGCCAGCAGCTTGGCCCGACAGGGGAACTATGGCTACACCTTC,CASSLARQGNYGYTF
TRBJ1-2,TRBV7-2,.,.,TGTGCCAGCAGCTTAGGGGGGGTGCCAGGGAAGAGCCATGGCTACACCTTC,CASSLGGVPGKSHGYTF
TRBJ2-1,TRBV6-4,TRBD2,few,TGTGCCAGCAGTGCCGCAGCGGGGGATTACAATGAGCAGTTCTTC,CASSAAAGDYNEQFF
TRBJ2-3,TRBV19,TRBD2,.,TGTGCCAGTAATTCACTAGCGGAGGATAGCACAGATACGCAGTATTTT,CASNSLAEDSTDTQYF
TRBJ2-1,TRBV18,TRBD2,.,TGTGCCAGCTCATCTCCCGGGACTAGCTACAATGAGCAGTTCTTC,CASSSPGTSYNEQFF
TRBJ2-5,TRBV25-1,.,.,TGTGCCAGCAGTGCCGGGGAACTCCAAATGGGGCAAGAGACCCAGTACTTC,CASSAGELQMGQETQYF
TRBJ1-1,TRBV7-8,.,.,TGTGCCAGCAGCTTAGAGTTAACTAACACTGAAGCTTTCTTT,CASSLELTNTEAFF
TRBJ1-5,TRBV6-1,TRBD1,many,TGTGCCAGCAGTGAAGCGGGACAGCAAAATCAGCCCCAGCATTTT,CASSEAGQQNQPQHF
TRBJ1-5,TRBV19,.,once,TGTGCCAGTAGTACGTACAGGGAAGGTCAGCCCCAGCATTTT,CASSTYREGQPQHF
TRBJ1-3,TRBV9,.,.,TGTGCCAGCAGCGTCCGGTGGGGGGCTGGAAACACCATATATTTT,CASSVRWGAGNTIYF
TRBJ1-1,TRBV3-1/TRBV3-2,TRBD1,.,TGTGCCAGCAGCCAAGATAGAGGGACAGGGTTCACTGAAGCTTTCTTT,CASSQDRGTGFTEAFF
TRBJ2-1,TRBV6-4,TRBD2,.,TGTGCCAGCAGTGACGAGGTGGGAGGGCCCTACAATGAGCAGTTCTTC,CASSDEVGGPYNEQFF
TRBJ1-1,TRBV6-5,TRBD1,once,TGTGCCAGCGGACCCCGGGACAGAGAAGCTTTCTTT,CASGPRDREAFF
TRBJ1-1,TRBV6-4,TRBD1,.,TGTGCCAGCAGTGCGGCAGGGGGTACTGAAGCTTTCTTT,CASSAAGGTEAFF
TRBJ2-3,TRBV7-3,TRBD1,.,TGTGCCAGCAGCACGGGACAGATGAGCACAGATACGCAGTATTTT,CASSTGQMSTDTQYF
TRBJ1-6,TRBV25-1,TRBD1,.,TGTGCCAGCCGGACAGGGCGGGCACCCCTCCACTTT,CASRTGRAPLHF
TRBJ1-5,TRBV19,.,.,TGTGCCAGTAGTCCACGCGAATTATTTCAGCCCCAGCATTTT,CASSPRELFQPQHF